This T cell receptor (beta chain) was captured by sequencing in a study of PD-L1 blockade in urothelial cancer. For the study at large: Patients started atezolizumab in 2014, 1,200 mg intravenously every 3 weeks. It was at 3 weeks (second dose) and 6 weeks after treatment start that blood was analyzed. Across blood samples, T cells had a median count of about 140,000.

This CDR3 spans 14 amino acids. The V end lost 0 bases, the J end lost 1 base, and 4 bases lay between the germline ends. CDR1 is SGHRS and CDR2 is YFSETQ in the germline V gene. Sequenced by immunoSEQ multiplex PCR; TCRdb stores in-frame clones only, minus some. The sample records 130,000 or so clones, approximately 88% being singletons. The time point: pretreatment peripheral blood. Sequences were derived from PBMCs, sampled around atezolizumab (anti-PD-L1) treatment. The TCR was taken from a man aged 50-60 years with urothelial cancer. The chain has TRBV5-1 and TRBJ2-2, with D hard to call. CDR3 DNA: TGCGCCAGCAGCTTGGTAGTGAACACCGGGGAGCTGTTTTTT. Translation gives CASSLVVNTGELFF.